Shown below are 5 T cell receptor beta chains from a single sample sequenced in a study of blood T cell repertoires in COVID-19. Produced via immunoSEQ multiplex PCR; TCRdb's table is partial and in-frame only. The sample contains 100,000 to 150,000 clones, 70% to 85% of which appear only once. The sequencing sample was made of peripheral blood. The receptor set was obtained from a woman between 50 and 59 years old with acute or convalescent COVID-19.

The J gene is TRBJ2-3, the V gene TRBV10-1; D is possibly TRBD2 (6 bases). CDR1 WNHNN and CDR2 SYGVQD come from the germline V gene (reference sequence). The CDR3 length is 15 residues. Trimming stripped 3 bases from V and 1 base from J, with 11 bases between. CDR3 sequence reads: CASSDGTPGTDTQYF. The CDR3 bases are TGCGCCAGCAGTGATGGGACTCCCGGCACAGATACGCAGTATTTT.

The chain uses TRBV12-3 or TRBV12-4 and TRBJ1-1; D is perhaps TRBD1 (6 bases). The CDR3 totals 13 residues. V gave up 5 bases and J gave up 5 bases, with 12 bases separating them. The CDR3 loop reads CASSPTRGTEAFF. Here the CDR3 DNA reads TGTGCCAGCAGTCCTACCAGGGGAACTGAAGCTTTCTTT.

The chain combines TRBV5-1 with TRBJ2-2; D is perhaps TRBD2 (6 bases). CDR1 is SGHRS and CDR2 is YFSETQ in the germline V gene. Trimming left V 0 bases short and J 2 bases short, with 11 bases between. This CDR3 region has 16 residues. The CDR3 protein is CASSLAGGFNTGELFF. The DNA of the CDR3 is TGCGCCAGCAGCTTGGCAGGAGGGTTCAACACCGGGGAGCTGTTTTTT.

The CDR3 nucleotides are TGTGCCAGCAGCCCGGGTCACAATGAGCAGTTCTTC. As protein: CASSPGHNEQFF. The chain joins TRBV7-8 to TRBJ2-1; no clear D. In germline, CDR1 is SGHVS, CDR2 FQNEAQ. The CDR3 runs to 12 residues. Between the trimmed V and J ends, which lost 5 bases and 5 bases, there was a span of 7 bases.

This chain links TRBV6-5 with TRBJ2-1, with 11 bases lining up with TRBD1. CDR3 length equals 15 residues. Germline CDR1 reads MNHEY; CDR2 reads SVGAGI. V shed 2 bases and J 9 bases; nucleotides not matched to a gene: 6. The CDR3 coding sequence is TGTGCCAGCAGTTACACGGACAGGGGGCGTGCTGAGCAGTTCTTC. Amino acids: CASSYTDRGRAEQFF.